This entry concerns a single TCR beta chain. Germline V gene data show CDR1 as DFQATT and CDR2 as SNEGSKA (reference sequence). Trimming cost V 5 bases and J 5 bases, with 6 bases left between them. This CDR3 is built from 11 residues. This record comes from a study of blood T cell repertoires in COVID-19. Study information: The analysed material was cDNA or gDNA that came from T cells, B-cell-depleted T cells, or PBMCs.

TCRdb keeps only in-frame clones here, not all; method: immunoSEQ multiplex PCR. The sample records about 190,000 clones, approximately 80% being singletons. The material sequenced was peripheral blood. J is TRBJ2-2 and V is TRBV20-1, with D tentatively TRBD2 (5 bases). The sequence was collected from a woman between 50 and 59 years old with acute or convalescent COVID-19. The CDR3 loop is CSAERTGELFF. DNA of the CDR3: TGCAGTGCTGAGCGGACCGGGGAGCTGTTTTTT.